This TCR beta chain was sequenced for a study of T-cell memory formation after mild COVID-19. Study overall: Largely donor-specific TCR clusters were found.

Overall study findings and caveats: Day 15 to 85 contracting clones showed balanced CD4/CD8; later expanders leaned CD4+.

5'RACE with constant-segment primers built TCRalpha and TCRbeta cDNA libraries with UMIs. Each CDR3 protein gets one entry after TCRdb re-called the 5' RACE reads with MiXCR. The sample includes about 50,000 distinct CDR3 sequences, 10% to 15% of them seen just once. On this clonotype: Its specificity is not known.

Sequences were obtained from PBMCs or a T cell subset sorted from them (not recorded which). The receptor was isolated from a man younger than 35 who had mild COVID-19 (a few samples of this study predate the infection). Cell type and time point are not known.

This CDR3 is CASSVGWEGQPQHF. As DNA, the CDR3 is TGTGCCAGCAGCGTTGGGTGGGAGGGTCAGCCCCAGCATTTT. The rearrangement links TRBV9 to TRBJ1-5; no clear D. V lost 2 bases and J 6 bases, leaving 12 bases between the germline ends. The CDR3 loop spans 14 amino acids. Germline CDR1 reads SGDLS; CDR2 reads YYNGEE.